The 9 T cell receptor beta chains below all came from one sample that was sequenced in a study of CD8 T cells in Susac syndrome. Reverse transcription of about 0.5 to 1 ug RNA was performed with random hexamers. TCRdb reprocessed the immunoSEQ multiplex PCR reads with MiXCR, giving one entry per CDR3 protein. The sample has 150,000 to 200,000 distinct CDR3 sequences, about 93% seen once. Sequenced: CD4+ T cells from PBMCs. The receptor set was obtained from a human donor in good health.

V usage is TRBV2 and J usage is TRBJ1-1, with D unresolved. V gave up 6 bases and J gave up 1 base, with 6 bases separating them. The CDR3 totals 12 residues. Germline V gene data show CDR1 as SNHLY and CDR2 as FYNNEI. CDR3 in amino acids: CASRPQNTEAFF. CDR3 DNA: TGTGCCAGCAGACCCCAGAACACTGAAGCTTTCTTT.

CDR3: CASSEPENTEAFF. CDR3 nucleotides: TGTGCCAGCAGTGAGCCCGAGAACACTGAAGCTTTCTTT. This rearrangement joins TRBV6-1 to TRBJ1-1; D call uncertain. This CDR3 is built from 13 residues. Germline V gene sequence: CDR1 MNHNS, CDR2 SASEGT. Trimming removed 3 bases at V and 1 base at J, with 6 bases between.

The CDR3 DNA sequence: TGCAGCGTTGCGGCGGCGGAGAGCACAGATACGCAGTATTTT. Translating it yields CSVAAAESTDTQYF. The rearrangement links TRBV29-1 to TRBJ2-3; D remains ambiguous. CDR1 SQVTM and CDR2 ANQGSEA come from the germline V gene. V was clipped by 4 bases and J by 0 bases, with 11 bases between them. The CDR3 is made up of 14 amino acids.

The J gene is TRBJ1-5, the V gene TRBV27, with a weak D call TRBD1 (5 bases). The CDR3 runs 15 residues. The germline gives CDR1 MNHEY, CDR2 SMNVEV (reference sequence). Trimming removed 5 bases at V and 3 bases at J, with 14 bases between. CDR3 in amino acids: CASSRGDVPNQPQHF. CDR3 DNA sequence: TGTGCCAGCAGTAGGGGTGACGTTCCCAATCAGCCCCAGCATTTT.

This chain joins TRBV20-1 and TRBJ1-5, with D perhaps TRBD1 (6 bases). CDR3 size: 13 residues. Germline V gene lookup returns CDR1 DFQATT and CDR2 SNEGSKA (reference sequence). Trimming cost V 3 bases and J 5 bases, with 11 bases left between them. CDR3 amino acids: CSARLGGDQPQHF. The CDR3 region has the DNA TGCAGTGCTAGGTTAGGGGGGGATCAGCCCCAGCATTTT.

In this sample, this clonotype turned up once. The CDR3 here is CSVEDRRREETQYF. The CDR3 DNA reads TGCAGCGTTGAAGACAGGCGGCGGGAAGAGACCCAGTACTTC. This chain links TRBV29-1 with TRBJ2-5, with a possible D match to TRBD2 (5 bases). Per germline, CDR1 SQVTM and CDR2 ANQGSEA. Trimming pared 0 bases from V and 3 bases from J, leaving 11 bases between. The CDR3 sequence is 14 residues long.

The chain is built from TRBV6-5 and TRBJ2-3, with D tentatively TRBD1 (5 bases). Germline V lookup: CDR1 MNHEY, CDR2 SVGAGI. This CDR3 has 15 residues. The V end was cut by 4 bases, the J end by 0 bases, with 11 bases between. CDR3 nucleotides: TGTGCCAGCAGTTCCAGGGTGTGGAGCACAGATACGCAGTATTTT. This codes for CASSSRVWSTDTQYF.

This rearrangement joins TRBV12-3 or TRBV12-4 to TRBJ1-1, with D unclear. The ends were cut back, 6 bases at V and 4 bases at J, with 12 bases in the middle. The CDR3 is made up of 13 amino acids. The CDR3 sequence is CASSRTSPTEAFF. The CDR3 nucleotides are TGTGCCAGCAGCCGCACAAGTCCCACTGAAGCTTTCTTT.

V usage is TRBV2 and J usage is TRBJ1-1; 8 bases fit TRBD1. Germline V gene sequence: CDR1 SNHLY, CDR2 FYNNEI. J was trimmed by 3 bases and V by 5 bases; bases with no gene match: 5. The CDR3 totals 14 residues. CDR3 in amino acids: CASSLQGVDTEAFF. The CDR3 DNA follows: TGTGCCAGCAGTCTACAGGGGGTGGACACTGAAGCTTTCTTT.